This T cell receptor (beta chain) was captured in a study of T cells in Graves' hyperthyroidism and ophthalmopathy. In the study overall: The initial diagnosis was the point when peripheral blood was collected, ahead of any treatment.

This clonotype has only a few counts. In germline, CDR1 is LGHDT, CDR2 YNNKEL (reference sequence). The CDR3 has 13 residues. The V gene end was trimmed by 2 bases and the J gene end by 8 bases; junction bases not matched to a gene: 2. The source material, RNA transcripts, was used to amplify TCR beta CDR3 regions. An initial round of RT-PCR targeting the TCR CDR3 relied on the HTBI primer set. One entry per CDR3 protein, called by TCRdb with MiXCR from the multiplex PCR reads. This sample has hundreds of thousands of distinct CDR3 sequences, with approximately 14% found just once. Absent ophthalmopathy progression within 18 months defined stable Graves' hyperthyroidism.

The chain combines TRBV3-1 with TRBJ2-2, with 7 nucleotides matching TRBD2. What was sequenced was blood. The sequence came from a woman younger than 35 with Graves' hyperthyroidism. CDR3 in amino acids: CASSQKAGGELFF. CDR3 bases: TGTGCCAGCAGCCAAAAAGCGGGAGGGGAGCTGTTTTTT. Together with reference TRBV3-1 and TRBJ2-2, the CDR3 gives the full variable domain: DTAVSQTPKYLVTQMGNDKSIKCEQNLGHDTMYWYKQDSKKFLKIMFSYNNKELIINETVPNRFSPKSPDKAHLNLHINSLELGDSAVYFCASSQKAGGELFFGEGSRLTVL.